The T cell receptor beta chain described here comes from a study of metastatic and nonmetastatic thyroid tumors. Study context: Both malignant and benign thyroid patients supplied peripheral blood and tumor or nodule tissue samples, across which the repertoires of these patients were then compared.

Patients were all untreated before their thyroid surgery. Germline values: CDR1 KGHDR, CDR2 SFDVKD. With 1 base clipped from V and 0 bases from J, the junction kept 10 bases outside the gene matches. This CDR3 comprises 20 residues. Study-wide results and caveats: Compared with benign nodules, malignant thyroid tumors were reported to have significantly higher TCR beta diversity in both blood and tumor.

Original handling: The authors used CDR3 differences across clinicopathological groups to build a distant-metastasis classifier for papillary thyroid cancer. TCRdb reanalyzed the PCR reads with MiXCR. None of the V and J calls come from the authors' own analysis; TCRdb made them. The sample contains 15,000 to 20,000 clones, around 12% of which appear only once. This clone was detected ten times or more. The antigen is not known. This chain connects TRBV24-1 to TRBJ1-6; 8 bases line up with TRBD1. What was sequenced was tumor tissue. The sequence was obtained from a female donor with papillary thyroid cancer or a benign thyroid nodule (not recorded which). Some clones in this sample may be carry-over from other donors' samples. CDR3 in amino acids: CATSDFWDRKKSSYNSPLHF. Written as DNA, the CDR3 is TGTGCCACCAGTGATTTTTGGGACAGGAAAAAAAGCTCCTATAATTCACCCCTCCACTTT.